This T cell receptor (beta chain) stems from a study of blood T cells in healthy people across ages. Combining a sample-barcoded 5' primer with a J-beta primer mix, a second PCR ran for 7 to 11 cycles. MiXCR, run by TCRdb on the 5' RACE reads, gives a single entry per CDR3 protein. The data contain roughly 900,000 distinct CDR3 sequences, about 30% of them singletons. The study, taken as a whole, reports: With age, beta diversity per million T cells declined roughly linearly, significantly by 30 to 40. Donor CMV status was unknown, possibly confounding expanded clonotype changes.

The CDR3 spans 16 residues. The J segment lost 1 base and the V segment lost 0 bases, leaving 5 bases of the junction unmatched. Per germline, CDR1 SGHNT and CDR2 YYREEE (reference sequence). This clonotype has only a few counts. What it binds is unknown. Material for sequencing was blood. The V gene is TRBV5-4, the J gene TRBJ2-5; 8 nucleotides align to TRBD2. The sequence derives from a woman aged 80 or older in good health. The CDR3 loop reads CASSLAVAGSQETQYF. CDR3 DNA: TGTGCCAGCAGCTTGGCGGTAGCGGGGAGCCAAGAGACCCAGTACTTC.